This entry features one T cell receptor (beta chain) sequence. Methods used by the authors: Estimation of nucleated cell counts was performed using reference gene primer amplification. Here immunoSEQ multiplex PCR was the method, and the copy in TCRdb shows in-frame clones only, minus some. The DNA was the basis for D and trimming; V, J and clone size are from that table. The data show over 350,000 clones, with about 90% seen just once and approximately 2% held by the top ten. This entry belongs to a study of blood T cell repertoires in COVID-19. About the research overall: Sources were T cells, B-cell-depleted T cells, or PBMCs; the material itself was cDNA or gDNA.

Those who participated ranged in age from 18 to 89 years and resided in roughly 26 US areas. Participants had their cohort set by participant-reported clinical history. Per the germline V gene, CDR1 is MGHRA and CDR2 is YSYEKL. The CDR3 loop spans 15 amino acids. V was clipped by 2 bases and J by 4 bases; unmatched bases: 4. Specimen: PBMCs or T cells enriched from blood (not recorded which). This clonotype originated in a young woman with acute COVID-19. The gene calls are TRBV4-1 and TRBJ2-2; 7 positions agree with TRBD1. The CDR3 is CASSQLQGSTGELFF. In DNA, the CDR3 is TGCGCCAGCAGCCAACTACAGGGGAGCACCGGGGAGCTGTTTTTT.